This TCR beta chain appears in the sequencing data of a study of blood T cell repertoires in COVID-19. Study context: From the United States, Italy and Spain came samples of acute and convalescent COVID-19.

The CDR3 covers 17 residues. In germline, CDR1 is PRHDT, CDR2 FYEKMQ (reference sequence). The ends were cut back, 0 bases at V and 0 bases at J, with 12 bases in the middle. Repertoires were generated with immunoSEQ multiplex PCR, while TCRdb's copy carries only in-frame clones and drops some. The sample has a few hundred thousand clones; approximately 86% are singletons. The rearrangement links TRBV13 to TRBJ2-4; D unresolved. This clonotype was sampled from a woman in her 30s who had recovered from COVID-19. Material: peripheral blood. The CDR3 sequence: CASSLGLSTLAKNIQYF. CDR3 in DNA: TGTGCCAGCAGCTTAGGGCTTTCGACTTTAGCCAAAAACATTCAGTACTTC.